This T cell receptor beta chain was sequenced in a study of CD8 T cells in Susac syndrome. Sequencing targeted TCR beta in T cells from blood (CD8+ and CD4+). Those who served as multiple sclerosis controls were treatment-naive patients with stable or active relapsing-remitting disease. Bulk CD8+ and CD4+ cells came from magnetic negative isolation; CD8+ TEMRA by FACS. Reverse transcription used 0.5 to 1 ug RNA and random hexamers. TCRdb reanalysed the immunoSEQ multiplex PCR reads using MiXCR and keeps one entry per CDR3 protein. The sample includes some 450,000 distinct CDR3 sequences, approximately 85% of them seen just once. This CDR3 region has 13 residues. Per the germline V gene, CDR1 is MDHEN and CDR2 is SYDVKM. V lost 2 bases to trimming and J lost 6 bases, with 10 bases between them.

This chain joins TRBV28 and TRBJ1-1; the D is unclear. The sequencing sample was made of CD8+ T cells from PBMCs. This TCR was sampled from a human donor with multiple sclerosis. The CDR3 here is CASSLAAAPEAFF. Here the CDR3 DNA reads TGTGCCAGCAGTTTAGCGGCAGCACCTGAAGCTTTCTTT.